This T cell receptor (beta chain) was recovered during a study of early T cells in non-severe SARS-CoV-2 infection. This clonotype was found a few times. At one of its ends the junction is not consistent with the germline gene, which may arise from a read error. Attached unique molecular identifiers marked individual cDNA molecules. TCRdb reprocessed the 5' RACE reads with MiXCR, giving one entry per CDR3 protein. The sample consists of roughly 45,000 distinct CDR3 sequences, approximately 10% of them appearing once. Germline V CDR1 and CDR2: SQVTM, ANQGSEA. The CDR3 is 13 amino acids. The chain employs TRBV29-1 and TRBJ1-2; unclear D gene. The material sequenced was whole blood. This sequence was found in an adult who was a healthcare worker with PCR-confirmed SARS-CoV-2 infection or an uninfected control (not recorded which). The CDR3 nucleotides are TGCAGCGTGCCCCGACGGAGGAACTCTGGCTACACCTTC. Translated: CSVPRRRNSGYTF.